The 13 T cell receptor beta chains reported below all come from one sample, sequenced in a study of radiation and T cells in renal cell carcinoma. The table came from immunoSEQ multiplex PCR; TCRdb's copy has only in-frame clones and leaves some out. The table includes 100,000 to 150,000 clones, around 81% detected once. Regarding time point: blood 2 weeks post-SBRT. Regarding treatment: 15 Gy SBRT to primary tumor, nephrectomy 4 weeks later. This sample comprised blood, obtained from a patient whose treatment included radiotherapy and nephrectomy. The origin of the receptors is a man aged 50 to 59 with renal cell carcinoma.

The rearrangement links TRBV7-9 to TRBJ2-1; 7 bases agree with TRBD2. V trimming: 5 bases; J trimming: 0 bases; junction bases outside the gene matches: 4. This CDR3 spans 15 amino acids. From germline, CDR1 is SEHNR and CDR2 FQNEAQ (reference sequence). The CDR3, as DNA: TGTGCCAGCAGCGCTCTAGCGGACTCCTACAATGAGCAGTTCTTC. The encoded protein is CASSALADSYNEQFF.

The chain links TRBV10-3 to TRBJ1-2, with D perhaps TRBD1 (5 bases). V was trimmed by 3 bases and J by 10 bases, leaving 12 bases between them. The V gene's germline CDR1 is ENHRY and CDR2 SYGVKD. There are 12 residues in the CDR3. CDR3 in amino acids: CAISDPGLDYTF. In DNA form, the CDR3 reads TGTGCCATCAGTGACCCAGGGCTTGACTACACCTTC.

The rearrangement uses TRBV15 and TRBJ1-2; D ambiguous. There are 13 residues in the CDR3. In germline, CDR1 is LNHNV, CDR2 YYDKDF (reference sequence). Trimming took off 2 bases at V and 8 bases at J, with 12 bases between the two ends. The CDR3 here is CATSRTPEGGYTF. CDR3 nucleotides: TGTGCCACCAGCAGAACCCCGGAAGGCGGCTACACCTTC.

This chain joins TRBV30 and TRBJ2-7; D is possibly TRBD2 (5 bases). Trimming left V 8 bases short and J 4 bases short, with 12 bases between. The germline CDR1 and CDR2 sequences are GTSNPN and SVGIG (reference sequence). There are 11 residues in the CDR3. The CDR3: CAVAPGYEQYF. CDR3 DNA: TGTGCCGTGGCCCCGGGGTACGAGCAGTACTTC. Full variable domain (rest looked up from reference TRBV30 and TRBJ2-7): SQTIHQWPATLVQPVGSPLSLECTVEGTSNPNLYWYRQAAGRGLQLLFYSVGIGQISSEVPQNLSASRPQDRQFILSSKKLLLSDSGFYLCAVAPGYEQYFGPGTRLTVT.

Only one count was recorded for this clone. This chain connects TRBV10-3 to TRBJ2-2; TRBD2 matches at 12 bases. This CDR3 region has 17 residues. Per germline, CDR1 ENHRY and CDR2 SYGVKD. The V and J ends lost 6 bases and 5 bases, in that order; junction bases with no gene match: 10. CDR3 coding DNA: TGTGCCATCAGCGGGCTAGCGGGAGGGCCTTATACCGGGGAGCTGTTTTTT. Its translation: CAISGLAGGPYTGELFF.

This clone was counted a few times. The V call is TRBV5-4, the J call TRBJ1-3; D possibly corresponds to TRBD1 (5 bases). Germline V gene sequence: CDR1 SGHNT, CDR2 YYREEE (reference sequence). This CDR3 contains 14 residues. Trimming stripped 3 bases from V and 4 bases from J, with 11 bases between. The CDR3 DNA reads as TGTGCCAGCAGCTCGGGGACGTACGGAAACACCATATATTTT. Translated: CASSSGTYGNTIYF.

This sequence joins TRBV10-2 and TRBJ1-2; unclear D gene. This CDR3 comprises 14 residues. V dropped 3 bases and J dropped 5 bases, with 13 bases sitting between them. Germline assignment: CDR1 WSHSY and CDR2 SAAADI. CDR3 sequence: CASSDSGSPYGYTF. The CDR3, as DNA: TGCGCCAGCAGTGACAGCGGGTCACCTTATGGCTACACCTTC.

The chain carries TRBV7-3 and TRBJ2-3, with TRBD2 matching over 7 bases. The CDR3 has 14 residues. Germline V gene data show CDR1 as SGHTA and CDR2 as FQGTGA. Trimming took 5 bases from V and 4 from J; bases not matched to a gene: 6. The CDR3 DNA is TGTGCCAGCAGCCAGACTAGCCGTTCAGATACGCAGTATTTT. Its protein product is CASSQTSRSDTQYF.

V and J are TRBV2 and TRBJ2-4, with 9 nucleotides matching TRBD2. The germline V gene has CDR1 SNHLY and CDR2 FYNNEI. V trimming: 5 bases; J trimming: 0 bases; junction bases outside the gene matches: 2. This CDR3 comprises 15 residues. CDR3 in amino acids: CASSLAGIAKNIQYF. Here the CDR3 DNA reads TGTGCCAGCAGTCTAGCGGGAATAGCCAAAAACATTCAGTACTTC.

The CDR3 bases are TGTGCCAGCACGGGACTAGCGGGAACCGGGGAGCTGTTTTTT. Amino acids: CASTGLAGTGELFF. This chain connects TRBV27 to TRBJ2-2; TRBD2 matches at 13 bases. The CDR3 length is 14 residues. Losses at the gene ends were 7 bases for V and 5 bases for J; bases not matched to a gene: 1. In germline, CDR1 is MNHEY, CDR2 SMNVEV (reference sequence).

The V gene is TRBV4-1, the J gene TRBJ2-7; no definite D call. CDR1 is MGHRA, CDR2 YSYEKL, per germline. V was trimmed by 6 bases and J by 1 base, leaving 13 bases between them. The CDR3 extends over 14 amino acids. CDR3 region: CASREREYSYEQYF. As DNA, the CDR3 is TGCGCCAGCAGAGAAAGGGAATATTCCTACGAGCAGTACTTC.

V and J are TRBV30 and TRBJ2-1; 7 nucleotides agree with TRBD1. The germline CDR1 and CDR2 sequences are GTSNPN and SVGIG (reference sequence). This CDR3 has 13 amino acids. J lost 1 base, V lost 7 bases, and 4 bases had no gene match. CDR3 loop: CASRRGSYNEQFF. Here the CDR3 DNA reads TGTGCCTCCCGCAGGGGGTCCTACAATGAGCAGTTCTTC.

The chain is built from TRBV5-1 and TRBJ2-5, with 16 positions matching TRBD2. V lost 1 base and J lost 7; bases outside the gene matches: 13. Germline loops: CDR1 SGHRS, CDR2 YFSETQ. The CDR3 runs to 19 residues. The CDR3 DNA sequence: TGCGCCAGCAGCTTGCTACAGGGACTAGCGGGGGGGGCCGCGGGGACCCAGTACTTC. This sequence encodes CASSLLQGLAGGAAGTQYF.